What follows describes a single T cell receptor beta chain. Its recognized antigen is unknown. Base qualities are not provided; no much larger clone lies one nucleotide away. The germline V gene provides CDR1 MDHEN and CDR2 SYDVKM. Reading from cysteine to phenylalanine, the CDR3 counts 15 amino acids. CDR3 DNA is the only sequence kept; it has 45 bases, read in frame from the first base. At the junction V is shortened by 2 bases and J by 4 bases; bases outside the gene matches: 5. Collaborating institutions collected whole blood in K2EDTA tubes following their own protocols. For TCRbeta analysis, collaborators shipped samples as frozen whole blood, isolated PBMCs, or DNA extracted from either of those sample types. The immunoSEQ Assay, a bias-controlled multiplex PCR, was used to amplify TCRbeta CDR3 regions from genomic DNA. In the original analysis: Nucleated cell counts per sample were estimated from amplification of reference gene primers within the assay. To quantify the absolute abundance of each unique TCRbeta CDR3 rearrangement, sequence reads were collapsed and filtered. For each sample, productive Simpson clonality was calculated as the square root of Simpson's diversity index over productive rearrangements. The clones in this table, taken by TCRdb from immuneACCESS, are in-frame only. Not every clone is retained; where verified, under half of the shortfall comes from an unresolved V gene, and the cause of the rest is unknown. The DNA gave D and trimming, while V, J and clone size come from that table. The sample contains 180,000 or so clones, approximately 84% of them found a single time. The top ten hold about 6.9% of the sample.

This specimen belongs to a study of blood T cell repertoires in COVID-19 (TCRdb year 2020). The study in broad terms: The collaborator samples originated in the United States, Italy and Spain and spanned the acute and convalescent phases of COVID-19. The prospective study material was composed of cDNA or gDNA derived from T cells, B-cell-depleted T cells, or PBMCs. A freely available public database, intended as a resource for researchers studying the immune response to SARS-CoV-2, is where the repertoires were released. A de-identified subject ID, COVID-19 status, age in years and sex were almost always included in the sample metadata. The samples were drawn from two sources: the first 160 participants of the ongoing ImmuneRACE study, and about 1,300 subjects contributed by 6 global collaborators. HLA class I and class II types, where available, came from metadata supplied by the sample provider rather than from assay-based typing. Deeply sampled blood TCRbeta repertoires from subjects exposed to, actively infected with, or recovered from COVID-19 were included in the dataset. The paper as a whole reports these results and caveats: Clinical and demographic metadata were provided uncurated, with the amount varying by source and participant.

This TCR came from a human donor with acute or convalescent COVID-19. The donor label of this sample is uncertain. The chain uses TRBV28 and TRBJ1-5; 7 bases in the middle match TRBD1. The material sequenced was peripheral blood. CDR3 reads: CASSLGTETNQPQHF. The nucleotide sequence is TGTGCCAGCAGTTTAGGGACAGAGACAAATCAGCCCCAGCATTTT.